This T cell receptor beta chain was retrieved from a study of blood T cell repertoires in COVID-19 (TCRdb year 2020). Notes on the research overall: Collaborator samples came from the United States, Italy and Spain and covered acute and convalescent phases of COVID-19. The prospective study material was composed of cDNA or gDNA derived from T cells, B-cell-depleted T cells, or PBMCs. Subjects who had been exposed to COVID-19, were actively infected with it, or had recovered from it provided the deeply sampled blood TCRbeta repertoires that made up the dataset. The repertoires were released in a freely available public database intended as a resource for research on the immune response to SARS-CoV-2. Samples were obtained from the ongoing ImmuneRACE study (first 160 participants) and from about 1,300 subjects provided by 6 global collaborators. The sample metadata nearly always contained a de-identified subject ID, COVID-19 status, age in years and sex. HLA class I and class II types, where available, came from metadata supplied by the sample provider rather than from assay-based typing.

On this clone: Its antigen is currently not known. Base-call qualities are not available, and no considerably larger clone is one nucleotide away. The sample carries other DNA sequences with the same CDR3.

The paper as a whole reports these results and caveats: How much clinical and demographic metadata was included differed by source and by participant, and the metadata was provided uncurated.

Counted from cysteine to phenylalanine, this CDR3 has 14 amino acids. Only the CDR3 part of the read is kept: 42 bases, read in frame from the first base. V and J lose 2 bases and 6 bases, and a span of 11 bases separates them. The germline V gene (reference sequence) supplies CDR1 MNHEY and CDR2 SMNVEV. TCRbeta CDR3 regions were amplified from genomic DNA by means of the immunoSEQ Assay, a bias-controlled multiplex PCR. The published analysis was carried out like this. The number of nucleated cells in each sample was estimated by amplification of reference gene primers within the assay. To quantify the absolute abundance of each unique TCRbeta CDR3 rearrangement, sequence reads were collapsed and filtered. For each sample, productive Simpson clonality was calculated as the square root of Simpson's diversity index across productive rearrangements. The immuneACCESS repertoire file appears here via TCRdb, limited to in-frame rearrangements. These files lack a portion of the clones; in checked studies, under half of the deficit traces to unresolved V genes, and the cause of the others is not known. V and J calls and clone size are copied from that table; D and trimming were computed from the DNA. Here the sample has 90,000 to 120,000 clones; roughly 90% occur a single time. Of the sample, 4.5% to 6% falls within the top ten clones.

Each collaborating institution followed its own protocols to collect whole blood in K2EDTA tubes. For TCRbeta analysis, collaborator samples were shipped as frozen whole blood, as isolated PBMCs, or as DNA extracted from either sample type. Sequencing was performed on peripheral blood. This clonotype was obtained from a middle-aged man with active or convalescent COVID-19. This chain is built from TRBV27 and TRBJ1-5, with an unclear D gene assignment. The sequenced DNA: TGTGCCAGCAGTTTAAGTCGACAAGGTCAGCCCCAGCATTTT. Translated, it gives CASSLSRQGQPQHF.